A single sample gave rise to the 29 T cell receptor beta chains below, sequenced in a study of technical replicates of blood from a few donors. TCRdb's copy holds only in-frame clones and misses some; the assay was immunoSEQ multiplex PCR. Of 25,000 to 40,000 clones listed, about 92% are singletons. Material for sequencing was PBMCs. These receptors all come from a human donor in good health. Some clones in this sample may be carry-over from other donors' samples.

The chain uses TRBV30 and TRBJ1-6; 8 bases are a match to TRBD1. The V gene's germline CDR1 is GTSNPN and CDR2 SVGIG (reference sequence). With 4 bases clipped from V and 5 bases from J, the junction kept 1 base outside the gene matches. There are 13 residues in the CDR3. DNA of the CDR3: TGTGCCTGGAACAGGGGGGATAATTCACCCCTCCACTTT. Translated, it gives CAWNRGDNSPLHF.

The chain is built from TRBV4-3 and TRBJ2-5, with D possibly being TRBD1 (5 bases). The ends were cut back, 0 bases at V and 5 bases at J, with 16 bases in the middle. The CDR3 sequence is 16 residues long. Germline lookup yields CDR1 LGHNA and CDR2 YSLEER. The CDR3 nucleotides are TGCGCCAGCAGCCAAGATATCGCCAGGGTCGGGGAGACCCAGTACTTC. Protein product: CASSQDIARVGETQYF.

The chain links TRBV19 to TRBJ1-2, with D perhaps matching TRBD1 (6 bases). Trimming took 4 bases from V and 4 from J, leaving 10 bases between them. The CDR3 consists of 13 residues. Per germline, CDR1 LNHDA and CDR2 SQIVND (reference sequence). The CDR3 reads CASSNDRPYGYTF. The CDR3 DNA sequence: TGTGCCAGTAGTAACGACAGGCCCTATGGCTACACCTTC.

The chain couples TRBV11-2 to TRBJ2-2; tentatively, D is TRBD1 (5 bases). The CDR3 length is 17 residues. The V gene lost 2 bases and the J gene lost 4 bases, with 17 bases spanning the gap. In germline, CDR1 is SGHAT, CDR2 FQNNGV. CDR3 nucleotides: TGTGCCAGCAGCTTATTTAGTGCCGGACAAATCACCGGGGAGCTGTTTTTT. This translates into CASSLFSAGQITGELFF.

V usage is TRBV7-2 and J usage is TRBJ1-2; D might be TRBD1 (6 bases). The germline gives CDR1 SGHTA, CDR2 FQGNSA. The CDR3 is 14 amino acids. Trimming stripped 1 base from V and 5 bases from J, with 11 bases between. CDR3 region: CASSLDRVVYGYTF. CDR3 sequence (DNA): TGTGCCAGCAGCTTAGACAGGGTAGTTTATGGCTACACCTTC.

V is TRBV7-8 and J is TRBJ2-4, with a possible D match to TRBD1 (5 bases). The CDR3 consists of 17 residues. V dropped 2 bases and J dropped 3 bases, with 17 bases sitting between them. From germline, CDR1 is SGHVS and CDR2 FQNEAQ. The CDR3 bases are TGTGCCAGCAGCTTAAAGAGTTTAGGGGATGGCAAAAACATTCAGTACTTC. Translation: CASSLKSLGDGKNIQYF. Looking up the rest from reference TRBV7-8 and TRBJ2-4 gives the full variable domain: GAGVSQSPRYKVAKRGQDVALRCDPISGHVSLFWYQQALGQGPEFLTYFQNEAQLDKSGLPSDRFFAERPEGSVSTLKIQRTQQEDSAVYLCASSLKSLGDGKNIQYFGAGTRLSVL.

The rearrangement links TRBV6-5 to TRBJ1-1; D call uncertain. Per the germline V gene, CDR1 is MNHEY and CDR2 is SVGAGI. V was clipped by 6 bases and J by 1 base, with 9 bases between them. The length of the CDR3 is 13 residues. Here the CDR3 DNA reads TGTGCCAGCAGATCCTGGAGGAACACTGAAGCTTTCTTT. It specifies CASRSWRNTEAFF.

The V gene is TRBV7-2, the J gene TRBJ2-5, with 10 bases lining up with TRBD2. Germline V gives CDR1 SGHTA, CDR2 FQGNSA. V shed 4 bases and J 7 bases; nucleotides not matched to a gene: 9. The CDR3 is 15 residues long. The CDR3 is CASSSSGGGIMTQYF. The CDR3 DNA reads as TGTGCCAGCAGCTCTAGCGGGGGCGGTATAATGACCCAGTACTTC.

This chain uses TRBV7-9 with TRBJ1-2; D is ambiguous. The CDR3 has 15 residues. The V gene's germline CDR1 is SEHNR and CDR2 FQNEAQ (reference sequence). V dropped 0 bases and J dropped 2 bases, with 10 bases sitting between them. CDR3 sequence: CASSLASDGNYGYTF. Here the CDR3 DNA reads TGTGCCAGCAGCTTAGCGTCCGATGGCAACTATGGCTACACCTTC.

V and J are TRBV18 and TRBJ2-3; no clear D. Germline V CDR1 and CDR2: KGHSH, LQKENI. V was cut by 2 bases and J by 1 base, with 10 bases left in between. CDR3 size: 15 residues. This CDR3 reads CASSPGYSGTDTQYF. As DNA, the CDR3 is TGTGCCAGCTCACCAGGGTACAGTGGCACAGATACGCAGTATTTT.

J is TRBJ1-5 and V is TRBV7-2; 7 bases are shared with TRBD1. Trimming cost V 5 bases and J 4 bases; bases outside gene matches: 2. Per germline, CDR1 SGHTA and CDR2 FQGNSA. The CDR3 sequence is 13 residues long. The CDR3 reads CASSRQGNQPQHF. The CDR3 nucleotides are TGTGCCAGCAGCCGACAGGGTAATCAGCCCCAGCATTTT.

The J gene is TRBJ2-5, the V gene TRBV19; TRBD1 agrees at 8 bases. CDR1 is LNHDA and CDR2 is SQIVND in the germline V gene (reference sequence). The CDR3 runs to 14 residues. The trim removed 5 bases at V and 4 bases at J, leaving 6 bases unmatched. This chain's CDR3 is CASSAQGAVETQYF. The DNA of the CDR3 is TGTGCCAGTAGTGCCCAGGGGGCCGTAGAGACCCAGTACTTC.

The rearrangement links TRBV7-9 to TRBJ2-1; TRBD2 matches 9 bases. CDR3 length equals 15 residues. Germline-derived CDR1 and CDR2 are SEHNR and FQNEAQ (reference sequence). J lost 5 bases, V lost 1 base, and 3 bases had no gene match. The CDR3 protein is CASSLGTSAHNEQFF. DNA of the CDR3: TGTGCCAGCAGCTTAGGGACTAGCGCCCACAATGAGCAGTTCTTC.

V usage is TRBV11-2 and J usage is TRBJ2-7; D is ambiguous. This CDR3 is 11 amino acids long. Per germline, CDR1 SGHAT and CDR2 FQNNGV. V was clipped by 6 bases and J by 3 bases, with 6 bases between them. Here the CDR3 reads CASRSGYEQYF. CDR3 sequence (DNA): TGTGCCAGCAGGTCCGGCTACGAGCAGTACTTC.

CDR3 nucleotides: TGTGCCAGCAGCCTTGAAGACAGGGGGCAAGCTTTCTTT. This sequence encodes CASSLEDRGQAFF. The chain is built from TRBV7-6 and TRBJ1-1, with TRBD1 matching 10 bases. The V gene's germline CDR1 is SGHVS and CDR2 FNYEAQ. The CDR3 is 13 amino acids. Unmatched junction bases numbered 6, after V lost 5 bases and J lost 9 bases.

The rearrangement joins TRBV29-1 to TRBJ2-7, with 10 bases aligning to TRBD2. The J segment lost 1 base and the V segment lost 6 bases, leaving 12 bases of the junction unmatched. The germline V gene encodes CDR1 SQVTM and CDR2 ANQGSEA. The length of the CDR3 is 16 residues. The CDR3 loop is CSVQGGLAGESYEQYF. CDR3 bases: TGCAGCGTCCAGGGTGGGCTAGCGGGAGAGTCCTACGAGCAGTACTTC.

The chain is built from TRBV29-1 and TRBJ2-3; TRBD2 matches 8 bases. Trimming cost V 7 bases and J 2 bases; bases outside gene matches: 5. This CDR3 region has 13 residues. The germline V gene has CDR1 SQVTM and CDR2 ANQGSEA. In DNA, the CDR3 is TGCAGCGATACTAGCGGATCCACAGATACGCAGTATTTT. Translation gives CSDTSGSTDTQYF.

The gene calls are TRBV6-5 and TRBJ2-5, with 12 bases fitting TRBD2. V shed 2 bases, J shed 7 bases, and the junction held 5 bases outside the gene matches. The CDR3 spans 15 residues. The germline gives CDR1 MNHEY, CDR2 SVGAGI. This chain's CDR3 is CASSYRTSGTGTQYF. The CDR3 DNA sequence: TGTGCCAGCAGTTACAGGACTAGCGGGACGGGGACCCAGTACTTC.

The V call is TRBV5-1, the J call TRBJ2-6; the D gene is possibly TRBD1 (6 bases). The CDR3 contains 18 residues. V dropped 1 base and J dropped 0 bases, with 14 bases sitting between them. From germline, CDR1 is SGHRS and CDR2 YFSETQ. Here the CDR3 reads CASSLRVAGDSGANVLTF. Written as DNA, the CDR3 is TGCGCCAGCAGCTTGAGGGTGGCAGGGGACTCTGGGGCCAACGTCCTGACTTTC.

V usage is TRBV5-1 and J usage is TRBJ1-5; a possible D gene is TRBD1 (5 bases). The CDR3 loop spans 15 amino acids. From germline, CDR1 is SGHRS and CDR2 YFSETQ. V dropped 2 bases and J dropped 2 bases, with 11 bases sitting between them. The CDR3 DNA is TGCGCCAGCAGCTTCGACAGCTCCCGCAATCAGCCCCAGCATTTT. It translates to CASSFDSSRNQPQHF. Variable domain in full (rest from reference TRBV5-1 and TRBJ1-5): KAGVTQTPRYLIKTRGQQVTLSCSPISGHRSVSWYQQTPGQGLQFLFEYFSETQRNKGNFPGRFSGRQFSNSRSEMNVSTLELGDSALYLCASSFDSSRNQPQHFGDGTRLSIL.

This clone is a singleton in its sample. The chain employs TRBV5-1 and TRBJ2-5; 11 positions match TRBD1. After removal of 5 bases from V and 3 bases from J, the junction contained 9 bases not matched to a gene. CDR1 SGHRS and CDR2 YFSETQ come from the germline V gene. The CDR3 runs to 16 residues. This CDR3 is CASSPVGTGGEETQYF. The CDR3 DNA is TGCGCCAGCAGTCCGGTAGGGACAGGGGGAGAAGAGACCCAGTACTTC.

This chain links TRBV19 with TRBJ1-2; 8 bases match TRBD1. The CDR3 extends over 13 amino acids. Germline V gene data show CDR1 as LNHDA and CDR2 as SQIVND (reference sequence). V trimming: 6 bases; J trimming: 7 bases; junction bases outside the gene matches: 7. The CDR3 region is CASSPETGVGYTF. Here the CDR3 DNA reads TGTGCCAGTAGCCCGGAGACAGGGGTTGGCTACACCTTC.

As regards this clone: At one of its ends the junction is not consistent with the germline gene, which may arise from a read error. The rearrangement uses TRBV7-9 and TRBJ1-1; D not certain. The V gene's germline CDR1 is SEHNR and CDR2 FQNEAQ (reference sequence). CDR3 length: 14 residues. Here the CDR3 reads CASSLGGLNTEAFF. The CDR3 DNA reads as TGTGCCAGCAGCTTAGGAGGGTTGAATACTGAAGCTTTCTTT.

This chain connects TRBV19 to TRBJ2-7, with 8 positions matching TRBD1. CDR1 is LNHDA, CDR2 SQIVND, per germline (reference sequence). There are 17 residues in the CDR3. After removal of 9 bases from V and 2 bases from J, the junction contained 18 bases not matched to a gene. The CDR3 coding sequence is TGTGCCAGCAGACCTACCAGGGGGCATGGGGGCCCCTACGAGCAGTACTTC. The encoded protein is CASRPTRGHGGPYEQYF.

The chain joins TRBV5-4 to TRBJ1-4, with D perhaps TRBD1 (5 bases). V dropped 6 bases and J dropped 4 bases, with 13 bases sitting between them. Germline-derived CDR1 and CDR2 are SGHNT and YYREEE (reference sequence). The CDR3 is 14 amino acids. CDR3 protein: CASTIDSRNEKLFF. DNA of the CDR3: TGTGCCAGCACCATAGACAGCCGTAATGAAAAACTGTTTTTT.

This chain joins TRBV11-2 and TRBJ2-1; 13 nucleotides align to TRBD2. After removal of 4 bases from V and 7 bases from J, the junction contained 10 bases not matched to a gene. Germline V gene lookup returns CDR1 SGHAT and CDR2 FQNNGV. The CDR3 sequence is 17 residues long. CDR3 region: CASSSLRTSGRGNEQFF. Written as DNA, the CDR3 is TGTGCCAGCAGCTCCCTTAGGACTAGCGGGAGAGGGAATGAGCAGTTCTTC.

This clone was picked up one time. The J gene is TRBJ2-1, the V gene TRBV7-9, with D maybe TRBD1 (6 bases). The ends were cut back, 5 bases at V and 1 base at J, with 12 bases in the middle. This CDR3 is 15 amino acids long. Germline values: CDR1 SEHNR, CDR2 FQNEAQ (reference sequence). This chain's CDR3 is CASSLTGPSYNEQFF. The CDR3 region has the DNA TGTGCCAGCAGCCTTACAGGGCCATCCTACAATGAGCAGTTCTTC.

The rearrangement uses TRBV7-7 and TRBJ2-5; D unresolved. Germline V lookup: CDR1 SSHAT, CDR2 FNYEAQ (reference sequence). V shed 5 bases and J shed 1 base, with 8 bases lying between them. The CDR3 contains 13 residues. CDR3 sequence: CASSVWLQETQYF. The CDR3 DNA reads as TGTGCCAGCAGCGTGTGGCTCCAAGAGACCCAGTACTTC.

This clone was detected once. This chain connects TRBV27 to TRBJ2-2; TRBD1 matches at 9 bases. The CDR3 extends over 13 amino acids. V was pared by 4 bases and J by 10 bases, with 4 bases of the junction left unmatched. Germline CDR1 is MNHEY and CDR2 is SMNVEV (reference sequence). The chain's CDR3 is CASSYRGQEELFF. CDR3 nucleotide sequence: TGTGCCAGCAGTTACAGGGGGCAGGAGGAGCTGTTTTTT.